The TCR beta chain described here comes from a study of CD8 T cells in ankylosing spondylitis. Germline V gene lookup returns CDR1 LGHNA and CDR2 YSLEER. The CDR3 loop spans 16 amino acids. Trimming shortened V by 1 base and J by 1 base, and 11 bases separated the two germline ends. Study conclusions and caveats: Several of the motif variants were reported before in synovial fluid and blood from reactive arthritis. Disease-associated clonotypes exhibited CD8+ identity and were relatively infrequent in peripheral blood. A TCR beta motif of roughly eight highly homologous variants appeared characteristic of ankylosing spondylitis blood. Matched ankylosing spondylitis synovial fluid reportedly contained a significantly enriched population of disease-linked clones.

Regarding this clonotype: Its antigen is undetermined.

MiXCR, applied by TCRdb to the 5' RACE reads, yields one record per CDR3 protein. The sample consists of over 130,000 distinct CDR3 sequences, around 43% of them appearing once. The J gene is TRBJ2-1, the V gene TRBV4-3; D not certain. The receptor comes from a male donor with ankylosing spondylitis. Source material: synovial fluid, either unsorted or a sorted T cell fraction (not recorded which). CDR3 in amino acids: CASSQGTQGSYNEQFF. CDR3 DNA: TGCGCCAGCAGCCAAGGCACCCAAGGTTCCTACAATGAGCAGTTCTTC.